This is a list of T cell receptor beta chains from one sample in a study of shared clonotypes between healthy human individuals. Assay: immunoSEQ multiplex PCR; the TCRdb copy retains only in-frame clones and omits some. The data contain 2 million to 2.5 million clones, 85% to 95% of them singletons. Input material: naive CD8+ T cells from PBMCs. The source is a young man in good health. Some clones in this sample may be carry-over from other donors' samples. Both conserved end residues are part of each CDR3. The D gene is left open where the match is weak. Expanded clones get a size class; other rows say once, few or many, or leave the size out.

v_gene	d_gene	abundance	j_gene	CDR3aa	CDR3nt
TRBV7-2	-	-	TRBJ2-7	CASSRATTSEQYF	TGTGCCAGCAGCCGCGCCACTACCTCCGAGCAGTACTTC
TRBV5-1	-	-	TRBJ2-1	CASSLADSYNEQFF	TGCGCCAGCAGCTTGGCGGACTCCTACAATGAGCAGTTCTTC
TRBV30	-	-	TRBJ1-1	CATPPPLVRGMNTEAFF	TGTGCCACCCCGCCACCCCTAGTTCGGGGCATGAACACTGAAGCTTTCTTT
TRBV30	TRBD2	-	TRBJ2-7	CAWKLAGGIEQYF	TGTGCCTGGAAACTAGCGGGAGGGATCGAGCAGTACTTC
TRBV4-1	-	-	TRBJ1-1	CASSLLDGKNTEAFF	TGCGCCAGCAGCTTATTGGACGGAAAGAACACTGAAGCTTTCTTT
TRBV7-2	TRBD2	-	TRBJ2-7	CASSLLAGGAYEQYF	TGTGCCAGCAGCTTACTGGCGGGAGGAGCCTACGAGCAGTACTTC
TRBV5-1	-	once	TRBJ2-7	CASSPTGYYEQYF	TGCGCCAGCAGCCCGACAGGATACTACGAGCAGTACTTC
TRBV19	-	-	TRBJ1-4	CASREPGVGEKLFF	TGTGCCAGTAGAGAGCCAGGGGTTGGTGAAAAACTGTTTTTT
TRBV10-3	-	-	TRBJ2-7	CAISDPGHGNEQYF	TGTGCCATCAGTGATCCTGGACACGGAAACGAGCAGTACTTC
TRBV28	-	-	TRBJ1-2	CASLGDYGYTF	TGTGCCAGCCTTGGGGACTATGGCTACACCTTC
TRBV18	-	-	TRBJ2-1	CASSPPGGKQASYNEQFF	TGTGCCAGCTCACCACCGGGAGGTAAACAGGCCTCCTACAATGAGCAGTTCTTC
TRBV6-5	-	-	TRBJ2-2	CASSWDLANTGELFF	TGTGCCAGCAGTTGGGACCTCGCGAACACCGGGGAGCTGTTTTTT
TRBV9	TRBD2	-	TRBJ2-1	CASSAGLADYNEQFF	TGTGCCAGCAGCGCGGGACTAGCGGATTACAATGAGCAGTTCTTC
TRBV11-3	-	-	TRBJ1-5	CASSLGPKTYSNQPQHF	TGTGCCAGCAGCTTAGGCCCGAAAACCTATAGCAATCAGCCCCAGCATTTT
TRBV7-9	TRBD2	-	TRBJ2-7	CASSPPGGYEQYF	TGTGCCAGCAGCCCTCCGGGGGGGTACGAGCAGTACTTC
TRBV5-1	TRBD2	-	TRBJ2-3	CASSDGLAGGLADTQYF	TGCGCCAGCAGCGACGGACTAGCGGGAGGGCTGGCAGATACGCAGTATTTT
TRBV9	-	-	TRBJ2-7	CASSPGDSLYEQYF	TGTGCCAGCAGCCCGGGGGACAGCCTTTACGAGCAGTACTTC
TRBV27	TRBD1	-	TRBJ1-2	CASSPRQGASYGYTF	TGTGCCAGCAGTCCCAGACAGGGGGCAAGCTATGGCTACACCTTC
TRBV19	-	-	TRBJ1-2	CASSLGGVSYTF	TGTGCCAGTAGTCTCGGAGGAGTGAGCTACACCTTC
TRBV27	TRBD1	-	TRBJ2-1	CASSSRAILLTGETNNEQFF	TGTGCCAGCAGTTCCCGAGCCATACTATTGACAGGGGAAACGAACAATGAGCAGTTCTTC
TRBV2	-	-	TRBJ1-1	CASSETGPDEAFF	TGTGCCAGCAGTGAGACAGGACCAGATGAAGCTTTCTTT
TRBV5-6	TRBD1	-	TRBJ2-4	CASSFAGQVDKNIQYF	TGTGCCAGCAGCTTCGCGGGACAGGTCGACAAAAACATTCAGTACTTC
TRBV7-9	-	once	TRBJ2-7	CASSLAGAGQLSYEQYF	TGTGCCAGCAGCTTAGCGGGGGCTGGGCAGTTATCCTACGAGCAGTACTTC
TRBV11-3	-	-	TRBJ2-3	CASSLWDNTDTQYF	TGTGCCAGCAGCTTGTGGGATAACACAGATACGCAGTATTTT
TRBV6-1	TRBD2	-	TRBJ2-1	CATLGLAPIYNEQFF	TGTGCCACCTTGGGACTAGCGCCGATTTACAATGAGCAGTTCTTC
TRBV6-5	TRBD2	-	TRBJ2-1	CASSYSGDGYNEQFF	TGTGCCAGCAGTTACAGCGGGGACGGATACAATGAGCAGTTCTTC
TRBV27	-	-	TRBJ2-7	CASSFGGAKGEQYF	TGTGCCAGCAGTTTCGGTGGGGCGAAGGGCGAGCAGTACTTC
TRBV4-3	-	-	TRBJ2-2	CASGTGPTGTGELFF	TGCGCCAGCGGAACGGGGCCTACGGGGACCGGGGAGCTGTTTTTT
TRBV27	-	-	TRBJ2-5	CASKSGGETQYF	TGTGCCAGTAAGTCCGGGGGCGAGACCCAGTACTTC
TRBV28	-	-	TRBJ2-7	CASSNYVASGGIYEQYF	TGTGCCAGCAGCAATTACGTGGCGTCCGGGGGCATTTACGAGCAGTACTTC
TRBV13	-	-	TRBJ2-7	CASSLGRGMTRGYEQYF	TGTGCCAGCAGCTTGGGAAGGGGGATGACGAGGGGCTACGAGCAGTACTTC
TRBV7-9	-	-	TRBJ1-2	CASSSDGRYGYTF	TGTGCCAGCAGCTCCGACGGACGCTATGGCTACACCTTC
TRBV5-6	-	-	TRBJ2-7	CASSPGTHYEQYF	TGTGCCAGCAGCCCCGGGACCCACTACGAGCAGTACTTC
TRBV9	TRBD1	-	TRBJ2-2	CASSPPGQSLELFF	TGTGCCAGCAGTCCTCCGGGACAGAGTTTGGAGCTGTTTTTT
TRBV6-1	TRBD1	-	TRBJ1-2	CASNPLTGQGAGYTF	TGTGCCAGCAACCCATTGACGGGACAGGGGGCTGGCTACACCTTC
TRBV2	-	-	TRBJ2-3	CASIEAPTSTDTQYF	TGTGCTAGTATTGAGGCTCCGACTAGCACAGATACGCAGTATTTT
TRBV9	TRBD2	-	TRBJ2-7	CASSVSGSIDEQYF	TGTGCCAGCAGCGTTAGCGGGAGTATCGACGAGCAGTACTTC
TRBV29-1	TRBD1	-	TRBJ2-7	CSARDRVSYEQYF	TGCAGTGCCCGGGACAGGGTTTCCTACGAGCAGTACTTC
TRBV28	-	-	TRBJ2-7	CASSFGGVEQYF	TGTGCCAGCAGTTTCGGCGGGGTAGAGCAGTACTTC
TRBV30	-	-	TRBJ2-1	CAWEPGAINEQFF	TGTGCCTGGGAGCCAGGGGCTATCAATGAGCAGTTCTTC
TRBV4-1	-	-	TRBJ2-1	CAASPRAGNEQFF	TGCGCCGCCTCCCCGAGGGCCGGGAATGAGCAGTTCTTC
TRBV18	-	-	TRBJ2-1	CASSPSAGQLNEQFF	TGTGCCAGCTCGCCGTCAGCGGGACAGTTAAATGAGCAGTTCTTC
TRBV7-3	TRBD1	-	TRBJ2-3	CASSPTGTEDTDTQYF	TGTGCCAGCAGCCCAACCGGGACAGAGGACACAGATACGCAGTATTTT
TRBV27	-	-	TRBJ2-1	CASSPRGVVGEQFF	TGTGCCAGCAGTCCCAGGGGGGTCGTTGGTGAGCAGTTCTTC
TRBV28	-	-	TRBJ2-7	CASSLSKRFSYEQYF	TGTGCCAGCAGTTTATCCAAGCGGTTTTCCTACGAGCAGTACTTC
TRBV30	-	-	TRBJ2-1	CAWSSLPTLHEQFF	TGTGCCTGGAGTTCACTACCCACATTACATGAGCAGTTCTTC
TRBV5-1	-	-	TRBJ2-1	CASSLASRGRDEQFF	TGCGCCAGCAGCTTGGCTAGCCGGGGTAGGGATGAGCAGTTCTTC
TRBV9	-	-	TRBJ2-3	CASSVEIRGTDTQYF	TGTGCCAGCAGCGTAGAGATCAGGGGCACAGATACGCAGTATTTT
TRBV7-9	TRBD1	-	TRBJ1-4	CASSSSGQGTNEKLFF	TGTGCCAGCAGCTCGTCCGGACAGGGAACTAATGAAAAACTGTTTTTT